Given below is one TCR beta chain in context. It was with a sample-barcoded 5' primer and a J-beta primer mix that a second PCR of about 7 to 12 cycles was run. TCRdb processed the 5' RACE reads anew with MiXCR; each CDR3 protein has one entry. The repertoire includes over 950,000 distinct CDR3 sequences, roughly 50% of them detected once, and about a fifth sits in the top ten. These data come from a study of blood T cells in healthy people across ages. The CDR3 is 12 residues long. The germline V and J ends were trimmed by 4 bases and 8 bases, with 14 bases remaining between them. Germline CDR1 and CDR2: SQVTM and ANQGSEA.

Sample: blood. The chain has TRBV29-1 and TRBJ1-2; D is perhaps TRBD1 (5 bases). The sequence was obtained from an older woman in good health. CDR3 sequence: CSVANPGLGYTF. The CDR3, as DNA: TGCAGCGTTGCCAATCCGGGACTCGGCTACACCTTC.